This TCR beta chain stems from a study of T cell responses to AZD1222 COVID-19 vaccine (dated by TCRdb to 2020 to 2022). Looking at the study overall: AZD1222 recipients given second doses at about 4 weeks or at about 12 weeks were pooled, since spike-specific TCR depth and breadth were not found to differ between the two schedules. TCR sequencing was performed for 230 to 250 trial participants, of whom around 200 were given two doses of AZD1222 and around 26 were given two doses of MenACWY control vaccine. Trial participants were enrolled into age subgroups of 18-55, 56-69 and 70-plus years, which contained roughly 140, 27 and 60 TCR-sequenced participants, respectively.

The CDR3 regions of human TCRbeta chains were subjected to immunosequencing. As for the authors' bioinformatics: Repertoire TCRs were checked for matches against a reference library of SARS-CoV-2-specific TCRs that had been generated using the MIRA antigen-specificity platform. Breadth meant the fraction of unique TCRs that were SARS-CoV-2-associated, whereas depth meant the fraction of total T cells that were SARS-CoV-2-associated. Using the MIRA data, every spike-specific TCR was mapped to the spike region that the TCR reacted to and assigned to either a CD4 or a CD8 class. Log10-transformed breadth and depth values were compared by one-way ANOVA with Sidak's multiple comparisons tests. The immuneACCESS repertoire file appears here via TCRdb, limited to in-frame rearrangements. These files lack a portion of the clones; in checked studies, under half of the deficit traces to unresolved V genes, and the cause of the others is not known. V, J and clone size are taken as reported in that table, and D and trimming were inferred from the DNA itself. The sample table contains under 150,000 clones; only one count was recorded for about 92% of them. The ten largest clones take up 2.5% to 3% of the sample.

V is reduced by 0 bases and J by 0 bases, leaving a spacing of 12 bases between them. Including the terminal cysteine and phenylalanine, the CDR3 comprises 17 residues. The sequence is cut down to CDR3 DNA, 51 bases in frame from base 1. The germline V gene gives CDR1 as MGHRA and CDR2 as YSYEKL. Sample time point, as interpreted from the label and publication: baseline before first vaccination. Vaccinee samples were obtained from the UK trials COV001 and COV002, which included a single-blind randomized controlled phase 2/3 trial of AZD1222 (ChAdOx1 nCoV-19) in healthy adults. Trial participant PBMC samples were collected at day 0 and day 28 after the second dose for TCRbeta chain sequencing. Comments on this clone: Its recognized antigen is unknown. Base qualities are not recorded, but no much larger clone differs from it by a single base.

Findings and caveats that apply to the study as a whole: Because no samples from the day 14 peak response were available, repertoires could be characterized only after the peak T cell response. Vaccine-associated CD4 TCRs spanned the whole spike protein, with dominant responses in regions 160-218 and 743-854. After two AZD1222 doses, both the breadth and the depth of spike-specific TCRs were significantly higher than at day 0 and than in MenACWY recipients. The 56-69-year group was small, and its depth increase did not reach significance, likely because of low power. Most participants were white British and females outnumbered males, and the authors suggested that clonal diversity may have been underestimated. Nearly half of unique spike-specific TCRs reportedly recognized epitopes outside regions mutated in the B.1.351 and B.1.1.7 variants. Conclusions about previously exposed vaccinees were limited because only 5 or 6 AZD1222 recipients were SARS-CoV-2 seropositive at baseline.

Source: peripheral blood, taken on day 0 of AZD1222 vaccination. The sequence joins TRBV4-1 to TRBJ1-5; TRBD1 is perhaps the D gene, given 6 matching bases. This TCR derives from an adult in good health. The DNA reads TGCGCCAGCAGCCAAGATTGGGGGGCAAATAGCAATCAGCCCCAGCATTTT. This codes for CASSQDWGANSNQPQHF.